The clone carrying this T cell receptor beta chain has a handful of counts. Its antigen remains unknown. Template switching added a universal primer site, and cDNA bore unique molecular identifiers. In TCRdb, the 5' RACE reads were re-called with MiXCR into one record per CDR3 protein. There are around 1.7 million distinct CDR3 sequences in the sample; 25% to 35% occur only once, and about 0.3% lies in the top ten. The sample belongs to a study of identical twins. Study conclusions and caveats: Out-of-frame alpha sequences common to twins exhibited a surplus of low generation probability.

Sequencing was carried out using cord blood. The TCR was taken from a newborn girl in good health.

CDR3 loop: CSADDGTRSNQPQHF. As DNA, the CDR3 is TGCAGTGCTGACGATGGGACAAGAAGCAATCAGCCCCAGCATTTT. The chain combines TRBV20-1 with TRBJ1-5; D is possibly TRBD1 (6 bases). This CDR3 has 15 amino acids. The V end was cut by 5 bases, the J end by 1 base, with 15 bases between. The germline V gene encodes CDR1 DFQATT and CDR2 SNEGSKA (reference sequence).